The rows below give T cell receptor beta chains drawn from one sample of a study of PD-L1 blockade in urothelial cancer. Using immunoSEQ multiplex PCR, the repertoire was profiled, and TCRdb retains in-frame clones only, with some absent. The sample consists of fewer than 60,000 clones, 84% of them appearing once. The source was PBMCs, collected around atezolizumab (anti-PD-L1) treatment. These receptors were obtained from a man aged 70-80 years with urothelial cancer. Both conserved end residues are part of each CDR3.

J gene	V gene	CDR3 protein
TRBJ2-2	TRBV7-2	CASSGDRVIGELFF
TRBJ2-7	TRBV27	CASSSRGKSYEQYF
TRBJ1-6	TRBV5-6	CASGFPGRDSPLHF
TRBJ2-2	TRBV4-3	CASSQETGGGGELFF
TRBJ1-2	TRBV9	CASRPSTGRVNYGYTF
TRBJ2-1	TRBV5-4	CASSLGTGYNEQFF
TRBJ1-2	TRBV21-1	CARNGPQGGYTF
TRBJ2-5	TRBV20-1	CSATLMETQYF
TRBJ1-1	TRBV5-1	CASSITPGQAEAFF
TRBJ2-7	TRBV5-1	CASSPGGDLKEQYF
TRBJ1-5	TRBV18	CASSPTGGEGQPQHF
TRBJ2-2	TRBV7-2	CASSYTKASGTGELFF
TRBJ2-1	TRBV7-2	CASSPSRGGYNEQFF
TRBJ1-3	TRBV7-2	CASSPRQAPNTIYF
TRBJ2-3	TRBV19	CASSMDRTGSTDTQYF
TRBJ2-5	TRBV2	CASRPDYQETQYF